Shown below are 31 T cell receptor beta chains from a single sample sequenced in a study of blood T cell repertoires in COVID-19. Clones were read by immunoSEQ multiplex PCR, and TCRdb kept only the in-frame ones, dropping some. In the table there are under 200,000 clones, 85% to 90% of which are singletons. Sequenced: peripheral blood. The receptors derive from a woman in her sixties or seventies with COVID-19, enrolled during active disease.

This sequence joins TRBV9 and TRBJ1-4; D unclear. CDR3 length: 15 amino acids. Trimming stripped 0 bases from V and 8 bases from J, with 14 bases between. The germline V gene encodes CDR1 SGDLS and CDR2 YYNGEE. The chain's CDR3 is CASSVDVGVEEKLFF. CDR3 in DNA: TGTGCCAGCAGCGTAGACGTGGGAGTTGAGGAAAAACTGTTTTTT.

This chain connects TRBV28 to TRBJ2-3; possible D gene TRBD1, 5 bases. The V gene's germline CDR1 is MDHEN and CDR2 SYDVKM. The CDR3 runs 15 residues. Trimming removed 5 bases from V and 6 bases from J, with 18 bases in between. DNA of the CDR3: TGTGCCAGCAGTATCCGCCTACTTAGGGGCGATACGCAGTATTTT. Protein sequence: CASSIRLLRGDTQYF.

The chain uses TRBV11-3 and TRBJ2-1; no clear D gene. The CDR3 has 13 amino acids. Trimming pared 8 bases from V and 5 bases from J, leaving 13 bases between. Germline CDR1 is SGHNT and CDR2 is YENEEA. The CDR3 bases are TGTGCCAGCTTACTACACGCGAACAATGAGCAGTTCTTC. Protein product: CASLLHANNEQFF.

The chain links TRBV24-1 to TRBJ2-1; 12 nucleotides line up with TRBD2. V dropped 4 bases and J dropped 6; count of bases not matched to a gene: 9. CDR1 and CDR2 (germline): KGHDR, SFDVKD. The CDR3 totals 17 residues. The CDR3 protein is CATSDSATSGRFNEQFF. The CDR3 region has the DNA TGTGCCACCAGTGACTCCGCGACTAGCGGGAGATTCAATGAGCAGTTCTTC.

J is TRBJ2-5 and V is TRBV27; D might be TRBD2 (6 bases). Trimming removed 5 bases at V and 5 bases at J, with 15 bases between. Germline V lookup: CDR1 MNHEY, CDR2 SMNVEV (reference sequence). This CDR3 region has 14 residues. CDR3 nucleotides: TGTGCCAGCAGTCCCGGAGGGGTGCGCGAGACCCAGTACTTC. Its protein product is CASSPGGVRETQYF.

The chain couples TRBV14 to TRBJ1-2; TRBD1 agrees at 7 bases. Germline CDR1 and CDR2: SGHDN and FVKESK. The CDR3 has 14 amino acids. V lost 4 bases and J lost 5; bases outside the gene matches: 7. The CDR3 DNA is TGTGCCAGCAGCCTGGCCGGGACAGAGTATGGCTACACCTTC. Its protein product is CASSLAGTEYGYTF.

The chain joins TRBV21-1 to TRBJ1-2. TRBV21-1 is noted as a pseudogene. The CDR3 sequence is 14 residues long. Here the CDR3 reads CASSKVGGAGGYTF. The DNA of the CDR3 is TGTGCCAGCAGCAAAGTCGGGGGGGCCGGAGGCTACACCTTC.

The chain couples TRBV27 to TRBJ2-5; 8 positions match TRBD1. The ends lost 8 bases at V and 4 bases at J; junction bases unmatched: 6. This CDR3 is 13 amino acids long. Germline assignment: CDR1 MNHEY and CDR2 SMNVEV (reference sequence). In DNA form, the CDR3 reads TGTGCCAGCCAAGACAGGGGTGGAGAGACCCAGTACTTC. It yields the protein CASQDRGGETQYF.

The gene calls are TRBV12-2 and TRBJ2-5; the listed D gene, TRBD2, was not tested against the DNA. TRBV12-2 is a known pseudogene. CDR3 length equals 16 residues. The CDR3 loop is CASRLVGGEVRETQYF. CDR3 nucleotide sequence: TGTGCAAGTCGCTTAGTCGGTGGGGAGGTTAGGGAGACCCAGTACTTC.

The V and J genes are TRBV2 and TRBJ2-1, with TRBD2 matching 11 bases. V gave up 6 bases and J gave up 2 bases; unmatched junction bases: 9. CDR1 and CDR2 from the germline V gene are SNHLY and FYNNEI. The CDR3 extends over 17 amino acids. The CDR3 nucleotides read TGTGCCAGCAGGTCCGAATTAGCGGGAGGGCCCTACAATGAGCAGTTCTTC. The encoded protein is CASRSELAGGPYNEQFF.

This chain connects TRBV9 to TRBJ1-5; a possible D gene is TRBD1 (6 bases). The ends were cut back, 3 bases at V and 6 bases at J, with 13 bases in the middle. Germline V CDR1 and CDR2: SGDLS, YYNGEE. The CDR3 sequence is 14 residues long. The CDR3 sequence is CASSATTGFQPQHF. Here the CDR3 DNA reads TGTGCCAGCAGCGCAACCACAGGGTTTCAGCCCCAGCATTTT.

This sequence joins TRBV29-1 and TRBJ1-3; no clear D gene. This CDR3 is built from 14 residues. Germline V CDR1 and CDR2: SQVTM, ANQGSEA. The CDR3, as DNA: TGCAGTTATCAGCGGTTCGGGCCGAGGAACACCATATATTTT. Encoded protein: CSYQRFGPRNTIYF.

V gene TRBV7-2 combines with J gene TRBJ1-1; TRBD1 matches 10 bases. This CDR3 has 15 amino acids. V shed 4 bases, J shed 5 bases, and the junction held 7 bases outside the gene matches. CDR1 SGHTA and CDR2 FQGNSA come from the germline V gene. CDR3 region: CASSSWTGGNTEAFF. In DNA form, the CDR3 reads TGTGCCAGCAGCTCCTGGACAGGGGGGAATACTGAAGCTTTCTTT.

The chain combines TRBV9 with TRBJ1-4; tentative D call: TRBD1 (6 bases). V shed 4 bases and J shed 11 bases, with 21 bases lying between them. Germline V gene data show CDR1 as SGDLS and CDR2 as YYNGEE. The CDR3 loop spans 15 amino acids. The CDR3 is CASSFRDTTAWKLFF. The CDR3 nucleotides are TGTGCCAGCAGCTTCCGGGACACCACTGCGTGGAAACTGTTTTTT.

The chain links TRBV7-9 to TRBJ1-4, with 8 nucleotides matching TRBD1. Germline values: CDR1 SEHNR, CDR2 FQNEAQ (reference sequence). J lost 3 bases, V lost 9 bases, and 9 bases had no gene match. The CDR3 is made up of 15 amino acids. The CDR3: CASNSGTGANEKLFF. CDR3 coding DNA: TGTGCCAGTAATTCAGGGACAGGAGCTAATGAAAAACTGTTTTTT.

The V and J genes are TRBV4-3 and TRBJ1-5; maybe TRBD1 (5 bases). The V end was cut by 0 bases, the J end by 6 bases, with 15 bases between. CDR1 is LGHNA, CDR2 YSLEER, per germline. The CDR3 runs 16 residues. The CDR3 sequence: CASSQDLGGIGQPQHF. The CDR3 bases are TGCGCCAGCAGCCAAGATCTCGGGGGGATCGGTCAGCCCCAGCATTTT.

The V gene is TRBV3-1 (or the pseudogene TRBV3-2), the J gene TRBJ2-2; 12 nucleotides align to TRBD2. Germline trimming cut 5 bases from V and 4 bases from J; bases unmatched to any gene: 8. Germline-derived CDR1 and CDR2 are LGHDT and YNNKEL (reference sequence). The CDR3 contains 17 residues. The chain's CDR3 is CASSIRLAGVSTGELFF. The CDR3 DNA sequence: TGTGCCAGCAGCATACGACTAGCGGGAGTGTCCACCGGGGAGCTGTTTTTT.

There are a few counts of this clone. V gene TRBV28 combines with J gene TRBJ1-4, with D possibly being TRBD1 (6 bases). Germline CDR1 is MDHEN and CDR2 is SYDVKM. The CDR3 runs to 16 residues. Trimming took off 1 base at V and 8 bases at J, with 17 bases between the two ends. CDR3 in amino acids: CASSLFFAGVWEKLFF. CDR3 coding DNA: TGTGCCAGCAGTTTATTTTTCGCAGGGGTTTGGGAAAAACTGTTTTTT.

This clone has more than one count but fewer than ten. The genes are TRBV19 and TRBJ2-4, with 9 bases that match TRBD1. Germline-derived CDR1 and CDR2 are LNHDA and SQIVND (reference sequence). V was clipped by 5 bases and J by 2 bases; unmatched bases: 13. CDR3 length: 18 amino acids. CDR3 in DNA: TGTGCCAGTAGTTCGACCGGGACAGGGTCTCCTTCCAAAAACATTCAGTACTTC. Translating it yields CASSSTGTGSPSKNIQYF.

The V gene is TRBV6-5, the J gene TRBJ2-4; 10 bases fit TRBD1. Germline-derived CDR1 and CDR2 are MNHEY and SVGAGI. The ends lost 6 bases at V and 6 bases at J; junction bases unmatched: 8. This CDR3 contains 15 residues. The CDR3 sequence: CASRPSGTGANIQYF. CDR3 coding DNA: TGTGCCAGCAGACCATCCGGGACAGGGGCAAACATTCAGTACTTC.

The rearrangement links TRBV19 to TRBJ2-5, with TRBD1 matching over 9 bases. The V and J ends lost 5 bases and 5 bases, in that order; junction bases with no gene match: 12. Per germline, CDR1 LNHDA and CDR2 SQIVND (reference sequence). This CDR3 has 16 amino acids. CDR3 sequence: CASSLQQGAQVETQYF. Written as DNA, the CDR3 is TGTGCCAGTAGTTTGCAACAGGGGGCGCAGGTTGAGACCCAGTACTTC. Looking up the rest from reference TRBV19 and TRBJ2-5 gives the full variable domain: DGGITQSPKYLFRKEGQNVTLSCEQNLNHDAMYWYRQDPGQGLRLIYYSQIVNDFQKGDIAEGYSVSREKKESFPLTVTSAQKNPTAFYLCASSLQQGAQVETQYFGPGTRLLVL.

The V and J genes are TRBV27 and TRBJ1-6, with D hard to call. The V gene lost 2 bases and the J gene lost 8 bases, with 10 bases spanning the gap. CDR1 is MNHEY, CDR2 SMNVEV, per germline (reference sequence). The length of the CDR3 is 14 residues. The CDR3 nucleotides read TGTGCCAGCAGTTTAACGCAGGTAGATTCACCCCTCCACTTT. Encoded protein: CASSLTQVDSPLHF.

The CDR3: CASSRTGSTEAFF. The CDR3 DNA reads as TGCGCCAGCAGCCGGACAGGGAGCACTGAAGCTTTCTTT. The chain employs TRBV4-3 and TRBJ1-1, with 8 nucleotides matching TRBD1. In germline, CDR1 is LGHNA, CDR2 YSLEER. The CDR3 is made up of 13 amino acids. Losses at the gene ends were 4 bases for V and 4 bases for J; bases not matched to a gene: 2.

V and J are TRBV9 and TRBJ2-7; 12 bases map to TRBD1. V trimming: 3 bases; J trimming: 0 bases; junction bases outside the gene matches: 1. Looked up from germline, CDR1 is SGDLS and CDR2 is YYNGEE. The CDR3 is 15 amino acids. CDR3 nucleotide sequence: TGTGCCAGCAGCGAGGGACAGGGGGCCTCCTACGAGCAGTACTTC. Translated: CASSEGQGASYEQYF.

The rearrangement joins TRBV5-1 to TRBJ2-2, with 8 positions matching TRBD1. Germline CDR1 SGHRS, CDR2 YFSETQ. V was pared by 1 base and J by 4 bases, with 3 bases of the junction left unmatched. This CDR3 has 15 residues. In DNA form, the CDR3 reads TGCGCCAGCAGCTTGCGGACAGGGATCACCGGGGAGCTGTTTTTT. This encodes CASSLRTGITGELFF.

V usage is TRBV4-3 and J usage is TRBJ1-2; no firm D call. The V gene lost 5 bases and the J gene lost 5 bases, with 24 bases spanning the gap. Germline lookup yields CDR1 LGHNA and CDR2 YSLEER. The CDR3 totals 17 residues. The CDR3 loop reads CASSTGLLLALTYGYTF. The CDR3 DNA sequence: TGCGCCAGCAGCACTGGACTGTTATTAGCCCTAACATATGGCTACACCTTC.

CDR3 bases: TGTGCCAGCAGATCTACGACAGAGTATAATTCACCCCTCCACTTT. Translating gives CASRSTTEYNSPLHF. The chain combines TRBV7-8 with TRBJ1-6; tentative D call: TRBD1 (5 bases). CDR1 is SGHVS and CDR2 is FQNEAQ in the germline V gene. The CDR3 covers 15 residues. V was clipped by 6 bases and J by 4 bases, with 13 bases between them.

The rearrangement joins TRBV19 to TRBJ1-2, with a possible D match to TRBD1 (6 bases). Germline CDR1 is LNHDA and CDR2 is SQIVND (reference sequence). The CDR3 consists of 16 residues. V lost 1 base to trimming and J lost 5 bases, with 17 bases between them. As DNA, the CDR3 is TGTGCCAGTAGTATAGCCTCAGGGGAGATCTGGTATGGCTACACCTTC. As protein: CASSIASGEIWYGYTF.

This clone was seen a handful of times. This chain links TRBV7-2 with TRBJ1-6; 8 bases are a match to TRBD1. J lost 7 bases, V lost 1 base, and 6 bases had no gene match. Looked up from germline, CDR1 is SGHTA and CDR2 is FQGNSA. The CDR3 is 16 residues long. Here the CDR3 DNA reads TGTGCCAGCAGCTTAGATGGGACAGGTGGCAATTCACCCCTCCACTTT. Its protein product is CASSLDGTGGNSPLHF.

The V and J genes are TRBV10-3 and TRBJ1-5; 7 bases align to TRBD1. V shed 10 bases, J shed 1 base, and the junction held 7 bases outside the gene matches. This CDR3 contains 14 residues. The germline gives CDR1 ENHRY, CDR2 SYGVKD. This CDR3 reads CATHPGQSNQPQHF. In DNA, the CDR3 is TGTGCCACGCACCCGGGACAGAGCAATCAGCCCCAGCATTTT.

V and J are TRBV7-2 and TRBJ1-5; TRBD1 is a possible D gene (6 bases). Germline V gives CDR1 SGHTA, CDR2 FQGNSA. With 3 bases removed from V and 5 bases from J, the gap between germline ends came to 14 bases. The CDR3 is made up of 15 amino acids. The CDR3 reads CASSLYRTDYQPQHF. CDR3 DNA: TGTGCCAGCAGCTTGTACCGGACAGATTATCAGCCCCAGCATTTT.